This T cell receptor beta chain was documented in a study of metastatic and nonmetastatic thyroid tumors. As for the study in general: Peripheral blood and tumor or nodule samples from malignant and benign thyroid patients were compared. Study-wide findings and caveats: Reported TCR beta diversity, measured in blood and tumor, was significantly higher for malignant thyroid tumors than for benign nodules.

In regard to this clone: Its target is unknown.

TCRdb recomputed clones from the PCR reads via MiXCR. The sample records roughly 13,000 clones, around 29% being singletons. With 7 bases clipped from V and 5 bases from J, the junction kept 4 bases outside the gene matches. CDR1 SGHDT and CDR2 YYEEEE come from the germline V gene. The CDR3 consists of 14 residues. Patients were all untreated before their thyroid surgery. J is TRBJ2-1 and V is TRBV5-6; 12 bases are shared with TRBD1. The source of this sequence is a female donor with papillary thyroid cancer or a benign thyroid nodule (not recorded which). Some clones in this sample may be carry-over from other donors' samples. Sequenced sample: tumor tissue. CDR3 amino acids: CASGDRGLHNEQFF. As DNA, the CDR3 is TGTGCCAGCGGGGACAGGGGGCTGCACAATGAGCAGTTCTTC.